The TCR beta chain described here comes from a study of tumor-infiltrating lymphocytes in primary liver carcinoma (dated by TCRdb to about 2017). Regarding the research as a whole: Of the five patients, three men and two women aged 30 to 69 years, four had hepatocellular carcinoma and one had combined HCC and intrahepatic cholangiocarcinoma. Tumors of the five patients were stage T1-T3 N0M0 with maximum diameters of roughly 4.2 to 11 cm. Roughly 3.5 to 7.13 million productive TCRbeta reads were obtained per sample, and no significant difference in read depth was found between tissue types. The study combined TCRbeta repertoire sequencing, expression microarrays and whole-exome sequencing across five regions of each liver tumor, with adjacent normal tissue and blood. A total of 35 or so specimens from 5 patients underwent TCRbeta repertoire sequencing, comprising some 25 tumor regions, 5 adjacent noncancerous liver tissues and 5 peripheral blood samples. To link TCRbeta repertoire diversity with the local molecular phenotype, the 25 or so tumor region samples were profiled using Agilent mRNA microarrays. Technical replicate repertoires showed high reproducibility, with mean shared-clone rates approximately 0.89 and correlation coefficients above 0.98. The study at large found these results: Because only the TCR beta chain was sequenced and unpaired alpha chains were not captured, true repertoire diversity is likely underestimated. Only roughly 7-25% of top clones appeared in all five regions of a tumor, which suggests that tumor-infiltrating T cells are spatially heterogeneous. Pairs of tumor regions showed greater repertoire overlap (mean about 36%) than tumor-adjacent pairs (approximately 17%) or tumor-blood pairs (approximately 15%), which is consistent with antigen-driven expansion. Only a few patients were included in the study, and the authors note that the findings should be validated in a larger study. Bulk unsorted samples precluded comparing CD4+ and CD8+ T cell repertoires. A significantly larger repertoire fraction was made up by the top 250 clones in tumors than in blood (p = 0.039).

Total RNA and DNA were co-extracted without cell sorting from approximately 20-30 mg of bulk tissue using the AllPrep DNA/RNA mini kit. Between late 2015 and March 2016, a few patients in China with histopathologically diagnosed primary liver carcinoma had surgical resection. Chronic HBV infection was present in the patients, and the patients were treatment-naive at sampling. Five spatially separated regions were sampled per tumor: superior, inferior, left-lateral and right-lateral poles, plus the tumor centre. Histology showed that every tumor sample contained more than 80% viable tumor cells. Fresh tumor and adjacent tissue pieces were bisected; one half was stored in RNAlater at -80°C, the other sent for histology. Sequences MDHEN (CDR1) and SYDVKM (CDR2) are obtained from the germline V gene. The CDR3 measures 14 amino acids from cysteine to phenylalanine. The read is trimmed to its CDR3 DNA, 42 bases read in frame from base 1.

Starting from approximately 500 ng total RNA, TCRbeta-specific cDNA was produced by reverse transcription with a constant-region primer and ProtoScript II reverse transcriptase. The TCRbeta libraries were prepared through three rounds of nested multiplex PCR following a slightly modified ARM-PCR procedure. Each of the first two PCR rounds ran for about 10 cycles using multiplex TRBV1-TRBV30 forward primers together with a Cbeta reverse primer. Sample barcodes and Illumina adapters were attached in a final 25-cycle PCR using Deep VentR polymerase. Before sequencing, amplicons of 200-500 bp were purified from gel using a QIAquick gel extraction kit. The TCRbeta amplicons were sequenced with 250-bp paired-end reads on an Illumina HiSeq 2500. Concerning the study's data processing: To recover full CDR3 sequences, reads were quality-trimmed using Trimmomatic v0.33 and paired reads were then merged using FLASH v1.2.11. V, D and J germline segments were assigned to the rearranged TCRbeta sequences using MiGEC v1.2.1b. Clonotype statistics and Shannon-Wiener diversity indices were computed with VDJtools v1.0.0. Except for diversity analysis, only the 250 most abundant clonotypes of each sample were used in subsequent analyses to reduce sampling bias. The public reads were run again by TCRdb, first through fastp at Q25 and then through MiXCR, and only productive beta chains were kept. Rows merge per CDR3 protein into single entries with the most common DNA and genes. It is TCRdb's table, rather than the study itself, that gives the V and J calls and clone size. For this sample there are tens of thousands of distinct CDR3 sequences; approximately 70% appear just once. Approximately 31% of the sample is taken by the ten largest.

Comment on this clonotype: Its antigen is currently not known. The junction differs from germline at one of its ends, possibly a read error.

Sample: liver tumor tissue from sampling region 5. The cell subset or site label, read with the paper, signifies: tumor region T5, tumor centre. The sequence derives from a man aged 40-55 years with primary liver carcinoma and hepatitis B virus infection. The chain joins TRBV28 to TRBJ2-7, with the D gene tentatively TRBD1 or TRBD2, based on 5 matching bases in each. The CDR3 in this case is CASSLEPGTYEQCF. The DNA sequence reads TGTGCCAGCAGTTTAGAGCCAGGGACCTACGAGCAGTGCTTC.